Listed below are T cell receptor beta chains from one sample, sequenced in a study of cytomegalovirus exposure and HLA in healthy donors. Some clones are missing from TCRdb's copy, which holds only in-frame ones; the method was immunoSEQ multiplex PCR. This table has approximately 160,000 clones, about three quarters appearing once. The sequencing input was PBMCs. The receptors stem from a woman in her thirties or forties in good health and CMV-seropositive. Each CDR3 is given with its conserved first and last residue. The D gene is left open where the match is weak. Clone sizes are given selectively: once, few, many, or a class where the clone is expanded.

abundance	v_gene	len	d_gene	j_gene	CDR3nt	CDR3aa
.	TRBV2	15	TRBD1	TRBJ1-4	TGTGCCAGCAGTGACTACAGGGGGCCCAATGAAAAACTGTTTTTT	CASSDYRGPNEKLFF
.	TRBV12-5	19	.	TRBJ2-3	TGTGCTAGTGGTTTGGTACCCTCCGGAGAAATAGCGATCACAGATACGCAGTATTTT	CASGLVPSGEIAITDTQYF
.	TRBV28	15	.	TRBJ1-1	TGTGCCAGTACCTTGTACAGAGGGTTGAACACTGAAGCTTTCTTT	CASTLYRGLNTEAFF
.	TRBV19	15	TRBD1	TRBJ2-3	TGTGCCAGTAGTGGGGGACAGTCTGGCACAGATACGCAGTATTTT	CASSGGQSGTDTQYF
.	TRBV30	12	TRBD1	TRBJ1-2	TGTGCCTGGAGTCCAGGGGGCTATGGCTACACCTTC	CAWSPGGYGYTF
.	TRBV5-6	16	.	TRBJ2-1	TGTGCCAGCAGCTTGTATGGGACACCAACCCACGCCGGGCAGTTCTTC	CASSLYGTPTHAGQFF
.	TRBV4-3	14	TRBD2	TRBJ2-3	TGCGCCAGCAGCCAAGTCGGGCGGGGGGATACGCAGTATTTT	CASSQVGRGDTQYF
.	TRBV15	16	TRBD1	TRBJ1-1	TGTGCCACCAGCCGCAACGGACAGGGCAAGAACACTGAAGCTTTCTTT	CATSRNGQGKNTEAFF
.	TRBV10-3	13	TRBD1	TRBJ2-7	TGTGCCATCAGTGGGACAGGGGACTACGAGCAGTACTTC	CAISGTGDYEQYF
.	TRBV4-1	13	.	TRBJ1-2	TGCGCCAGCAGCCAAGTACAGAACTATGGCTACACCTTC	CASSQVQNYGYTF
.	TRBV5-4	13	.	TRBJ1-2	TGTGCCAGCAGCTTGGACAGGGACTATGGCTACACCTTC	CASSLDRDYGYTF
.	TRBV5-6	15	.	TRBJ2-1	TGTGCCAGCAGCCCACAAGGAGGGAACTACAATGAGCAGTTCTTC	CASSPQGGNYNEQFF
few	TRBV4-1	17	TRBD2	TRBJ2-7	TGCGCCAGCAGCCATCTCTTCGACCTAGCGGGAGACTACGAGCAGTACTTC	CASSHLFDLAGDYEQYF
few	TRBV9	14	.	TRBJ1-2	TGTGCCAGCAGCCCGACGGACAGTAACTATGGCTACACCTTC	CASSPTDSNYGYTF